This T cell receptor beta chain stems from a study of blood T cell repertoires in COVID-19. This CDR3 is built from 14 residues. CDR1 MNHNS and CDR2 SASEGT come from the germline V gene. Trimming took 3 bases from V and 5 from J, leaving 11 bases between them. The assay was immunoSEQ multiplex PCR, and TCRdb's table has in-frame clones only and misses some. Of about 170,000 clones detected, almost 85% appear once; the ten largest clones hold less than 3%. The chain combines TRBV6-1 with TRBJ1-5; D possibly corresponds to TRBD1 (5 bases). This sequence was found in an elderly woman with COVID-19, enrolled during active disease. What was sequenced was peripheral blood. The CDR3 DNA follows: TGTGCCAGCAGTGAGGCGGGACCTGATCAGCCCCAGCATTTT. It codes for CASSEAGPDQPQHF.